Only a few counts were recorded for the clone carrying this T cell receptor (beta chain). The antigen is not known. The sample originates from a study of OX40 agonist ivuxolimab in advanced cancers. Study-level points and caveats: Undetermined was the antigen specificity of the expanded peripheral T cells.

Germline CDR1 is SGHRS and CDR2 is YFSETQ. This CDR3 has 14 residues. With 0 bases removed from V and 0 bases from J, the gap between germline ends came to 6 bases. Sequencing was performed with immunoSEQ multiplex PCR; in TCRdb, only in-frame clones are kept and a portion is missing. The table records 15,000 to 20,000 clones, around 70% of them present only once. The sequence was collected from an adult with an advanced solid tumor such as melanoma, head and neck, liver or kidney cancer. The chain recombines TRBV5-1 with TRBJ1-2; D ambiguous. The sample in question was CD4+ or CD8+ T cells sorted from blood, obtained in a trial of the OX40 agonist ivuxolimab. Here the CDR3 DNA reads TGCGCCAGCAGCTTGGCCGGGGCTAACTATGGCTACACCTTC. Translated, it gives CASSLAGANYGYTF.